This T cell receptor (beta chain) comes out of a study of technical replicates of blood from a handful of donors. Profiled with immunoSEQ multiplex PCR; TCRdb holds only in-frame clones, not every one. The repertoire holds 50,000 to 80,000 clones, roughly 90% seen once, with around 4.6% in the top ten. Germline CDR1 is SGHRS and CDR2 is YFSETQ. Trimming took 4 bases from V and 2 from J, leaving 16 bases between them. The CDR3 covers 16 residues. The V call is TRBV5-1, the J call TRBJ1-3; no clear D gene. The TCR originated in a human donor in good health. Some clones in this sample may be carry-over from other donors' samples. The source material was PBMCs. CDR3 sequence reads: CASSPRLDSAGNTIYF. In DNA, the CDR3 is TGCGCCAGCAGCCCGAGGTTGGATTCGGCTGGAAACACCATATATTTT.